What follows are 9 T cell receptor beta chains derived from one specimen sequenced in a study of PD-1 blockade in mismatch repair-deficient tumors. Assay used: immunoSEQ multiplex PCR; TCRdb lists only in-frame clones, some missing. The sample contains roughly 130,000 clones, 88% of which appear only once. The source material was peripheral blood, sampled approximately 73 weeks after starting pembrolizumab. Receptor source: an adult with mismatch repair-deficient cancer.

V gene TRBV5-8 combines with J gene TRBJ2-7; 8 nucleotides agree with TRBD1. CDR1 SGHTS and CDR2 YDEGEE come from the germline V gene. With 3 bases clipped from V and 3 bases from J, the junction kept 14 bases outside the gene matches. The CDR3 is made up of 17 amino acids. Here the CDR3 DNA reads TGTGCCAGCAGCTCCATAGCCGGGGACAGGAACTACTACGAGCAGTACTTC. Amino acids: CASSSIAGDRNYYEQYF.

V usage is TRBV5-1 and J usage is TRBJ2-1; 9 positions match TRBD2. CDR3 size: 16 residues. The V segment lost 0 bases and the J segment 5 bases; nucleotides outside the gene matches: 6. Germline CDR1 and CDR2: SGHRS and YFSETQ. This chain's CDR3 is CASSLVAGGIDNEQFF. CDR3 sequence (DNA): TGCGCCAGCAGCTTGGTGGCGGGAGGGATTGACAATGAGCAGTTCTTC.

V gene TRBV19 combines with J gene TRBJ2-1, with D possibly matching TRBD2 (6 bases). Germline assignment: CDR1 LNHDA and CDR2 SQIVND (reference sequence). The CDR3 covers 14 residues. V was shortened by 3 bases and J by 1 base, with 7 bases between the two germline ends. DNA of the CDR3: TGTGCCAGTAGTATGGGGGGATCCTACAATGAGCAGTTCTTC. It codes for CASSMGGSYNEQFF.

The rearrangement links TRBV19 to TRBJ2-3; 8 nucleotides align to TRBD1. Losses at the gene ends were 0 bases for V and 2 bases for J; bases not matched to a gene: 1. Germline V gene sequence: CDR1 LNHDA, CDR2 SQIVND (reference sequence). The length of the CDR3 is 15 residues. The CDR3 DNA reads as TGTGCCAGTAGTATAGACAGGGGGCCCACAGATACGCAGTATTTT. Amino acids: CASSIDRGPTDTQYF.

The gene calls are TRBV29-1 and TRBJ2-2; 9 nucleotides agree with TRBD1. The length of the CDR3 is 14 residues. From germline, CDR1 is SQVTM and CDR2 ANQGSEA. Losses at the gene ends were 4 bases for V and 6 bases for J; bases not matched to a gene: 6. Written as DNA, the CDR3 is TGCAGCGTTGTTCTGGGACAGGGAGCCGGGGAGCTGTTTTTT. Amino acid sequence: CSVVLGQGAGELFF.

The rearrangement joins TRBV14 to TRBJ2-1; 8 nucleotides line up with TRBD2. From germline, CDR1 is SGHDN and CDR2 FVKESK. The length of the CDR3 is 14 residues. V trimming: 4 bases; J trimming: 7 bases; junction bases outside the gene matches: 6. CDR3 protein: CASSPGLGRNEQFF. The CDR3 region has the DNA TGTGCCAGCAGCCCGGGACTAGGTCGAAATGAGCAGTTCTTC.

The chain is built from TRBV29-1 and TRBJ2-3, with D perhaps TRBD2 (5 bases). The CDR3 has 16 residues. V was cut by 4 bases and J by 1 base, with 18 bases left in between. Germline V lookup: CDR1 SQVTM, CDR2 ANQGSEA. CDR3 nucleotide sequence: TGCAGCGTTGTGTGGCCCCACCCCGGGGGCACAGATACGCAGTATTTT. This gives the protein CSVVWPHPGGTDTQYF.

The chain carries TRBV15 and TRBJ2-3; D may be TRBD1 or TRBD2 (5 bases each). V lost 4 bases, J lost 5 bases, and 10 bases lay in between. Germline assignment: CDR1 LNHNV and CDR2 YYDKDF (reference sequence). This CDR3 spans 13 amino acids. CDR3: CATSKGRLDTQYF. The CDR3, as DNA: TGTGCCACCAGCAAGGGACGGTTAGATACGCAGTATTTT.

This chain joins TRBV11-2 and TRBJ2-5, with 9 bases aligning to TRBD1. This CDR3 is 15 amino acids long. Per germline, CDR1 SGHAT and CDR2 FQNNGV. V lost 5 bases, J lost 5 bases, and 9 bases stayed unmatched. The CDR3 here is CASSTDRGSGETQYF. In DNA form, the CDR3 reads TGTGCCAGCAGCACCGACAGGGGGTCAGGGGAGACCCAGTACTTC.